What follows is one T cell receptor (beta chain) and its context. TCRdb keeps only in-frame clones here, not all; method: immunoSEQ multiplex PCR. The sample carries tens of thousands of clones, around 95% recorded once. The sample originates from a study of human versus mouse CDR3 diversity and MHC coevolution. The germline V and J ends were trimmed by 4 bases and 5 bases, with 11 bases remaining between them. The germline CDR1 and CDR2 sequences are GTSNPN and SVGIG (reference sequence). The CDR3 totals 12 residues. This receptor was taken from a person aged 25 to 75 in good health. This sequence joins TRBV30 and TRBJ2-5; weak D call: TRBD2 (6 bases). Sequencing was carried out using naive CD4+ T cells from blood. The sample's subset: CD45RO-negative CD62L-positive naive CD4 T cells. The CDR3 protein is CAWIAGLETQYF. The CDR3 DNA reads as TGTGCCTGGATTGCGGGGTTGGAGACCCAGTACTTC.